This is a list of T cell receptor beta chains from one sample in a study of T-cell reconstitution after alpha-beta-depleted transplantation in children. Each CDR3 protein gets one entry after TCRdb re-called the PCR reads with MiXCR. The sample has some 600,000 distinct CDR3 sequences, around 13% seen once. Material: PBMCs, mostly from graft donor cells, obtained 360 days after TCRalphabeta/CD19-depleted stem cell transplant. All receptors derive from a male patient younger than 18 who had a stem cell transplant for acute myeloid leukemia, so the T cells may come from the graft donor. CDR3s include the opening cysteine and the closing phenylalanine or tryptophan. Fields, in order: clone size, V gene, D gene, J gene, CDR3 DNA, CDR3 protein. The D gene is left open where the match is weak. Size values are once, few and many counts, or a class for expanded clones, and some rows have none.

>-|TRBV11-2|-|TRBJ1-3
TGTGCCAGCAGCCTGTGGAGCTCTGGAAACACCATATATTTT
CASSLWSSGNTIYF
>-|TRBV29-1|TRBD1|TRBJ2-2
TGCAGCGTTGAAGGGGACAGGGGGCGCGACACCGGGGAGCTGTTTTTT
CSVEGDRGRDTGELFF
>few|TRBV5-1|TRBD1|TRBJ2-4
TGCGCCAGCAGCCAGGGGACAGGGGGTTCTGCGTCCAAAAACATTCAGTACTTC
CASSQGTGGSASKNIQYF
>many|TRBV12-3/TRBV12-4|TRBD2|TRBJ2-3
TGTGCCACCGGGACTAGCGGGAGTTATACGCAGTATTTT
CATGTSGSYTQYF
>-|TRBV5-4|TRBD1|TRBJ1-1
TGTGCCAGCAGCTTGGCCTTAGGGACAGGGGACCTTGGAGCGAACACTGAAGCTTTCTTT
CASSLALGTGDLGANTEAFF
>many|TRBV5-1|TRBD1|TRBJ2-7
TGCGCCAGCAGCTCGCTGGTGACAGGGGGCGCGATCTACGAGCAGTACTTC
CASSSLVTGGAIYEQYF
>-|TRBV4-3|TRBD2|TRBJ2-3
TGCGCCAGCAGCCTTCTACTAGCGACCTACACAGATACGCAGTATTTT
CASSLLLATYTDTQYF
>few|TRBV11-2|-|TRBJ2-1
TGTGCCAGCAGCTTAATTGTCGGCGGTTTACAAGGGCAGTTCTTC
CASSLIVGGLQGQFF
>-|TRBV6-1|TRBD1|TRBJ2-7
TGTGCCAGCATCTTCTATCGGGACAGGGGTGCCTACGAGCAGTACTTC
CASIFYRDRGAYEQYF
>few|TRBV9|-|TRBJ2-7
TGTGCCAGCAGCGTAGCCCCCAGGGTAGGACGTTCCTACGAGCAGTACTTC
CASSVAPRVGRSYEQYF
>few|TRBV5-1|TRBD2|TRBJ2-2
TGCGCCAGCAGCTCAGCGGCTCGGACTAGCGGGAGGGTGAACACCGGGGAGCTGTTTTTT
CASSSAARTSGRVNTGELFF
>-|TRBV20-1|-|TRBJ2-5
TGCAGTGCTAGAGATGGGGGTTGGGAGACCCAGTACTTC
CSARDGGWETQYF
>-|TRBV6-2/TRBV6-3|-|TRBJ1-1
TGTGCCAGCAGAATGGGGACCATTCACACTGAAGCTTTCTTT
CASRMGTIHTEAFF
>-|TRBV11-2|-|TRBJ1-3
TGTGCCAGCAGCTTAGCCACAGGGCCTGGAAACACCATATATTTT
CASSLATGPGNTIYF
>few|TRBV6-2/TRBV6-3|-|TRBJ2-1
TGTGCCAGCAGCCAGACTAGTATCTACAATGAGCAGTTCTTC
CASSQTSIYNEQFF
>-|TRBV4-3|TRBD1|TRBJ2-2
TGCGCCAGCAGCCAAGATAGCGGGACAGGGGGTGCGAACACCGGGGAGCTGTTTTTT
CASSQDSGTGGANTGELFF
>-|TRBV4-2|TRBD2|TRBJ2-6
TGTGCCAGCAGCCAAGATCTACTAGCGGGGGTTCTCTCTGGGGCCAACGTCCTGACTTTC
CASSQDLLAGVLSGANVLTF
>-|TRBV12-3/TRBV12-4|TRBD1|TRBJ1-3
TGTGCCAGCACCGCGACAGGGGCTGGAAACACCATATATTTT
CASTATGAGNTIYF
>many|TRBV7-3|-|TRBJ2-2
TGTGCCAGCAGCTTAGGCCAGGGGTACACCGGGGAGCTGTTTTTT
CASSLGQGYTGELFF
>many|TRBV7-8|TRBD2|TRBJ2-1
TGTGCCAGCAGCCTAGCGGGAGGGTTTAATAATGAGCAGTTCTTC
CASSLAGGFNNEQFF
>-|TRBV6-1|TRBD1|TRBJ1-2
TGTGCCAGCAGACACCCGACAGGGGGTCCTTCTAAGTTAAATGGCTACACCTTC
CASRHPTGGPSKLNGYTF
>few|TRBV4-2|-|TRBJ2-3
TGTGCCAGCAGATTTTTTGGGGGCACAGATACGCAGTATTTT
CASRFFGGTDTQYF
>few|TRBV9|-|TRBJ2-2
TGTGCCAGCAGCTCAGTAGGCTCAGGGGACTCCCTGAACACCGGGGAGCTGTTTTTT
CASSSVGSGDSLNTGELFF
>many|TRBV12-3/TRBV12-4|TRBD2|TRBJ2-1
TGTGCCAGCAGTTTAGTCCAGACTAGCGGGAGGGCCAATGAGCAGTTCTTC
CASSLVQTSGRANEQFF
>many|TRBV28|TRBD1|TRBJ2-5
TGTGCCAGCAGAGGGGGACAGGGAGAGACCCAGTACTTC
CASRGGQGETQYF
>once|TRBV27|TRBD1|TRBJ2-7
TGTGCCAGCAGTCTTCTGGAGACAGGGGGAGTATACGAGCAGTACTTC
CASSLLETGGVYEQYF
>many|TRBV7-2|TRBD2|TRBJ2-5
TGTGCCAGCAGCTTAGGACTAGCGGGGGGAGTCCAAGAGACCCAGTACTTC
CASSLGLAGGVQETQYF
>-|TRBV20-1|TRBD2|TRBJ2-7
TGCAGTGTTCCAGCCGGGACTAGCGGCCCGCACTCCTACGAGCAGTACTTC
CSVPAGTSGPHSYEQYF
>many|TRBV12-3/TRBV12-4|-|TRBJ2-7
TGTGCCAGCAGCTTATCGGTTTCCTACGAGCAGTACTTC
CASSLSVSYEQYF
>few|TRBV29-1|-|TRBJ1-1
TGCAGCGTTGAGGGGGGAGGGCTTGGCCCTGAAGCTTTCTTT
CSVEGGGLGPEAFF
>many|TRBV27|-|TRBJ2-7
TGTGCCAGCAGCCTGGTAACTCAGGGGAACGAGCAGTACTTC
CASSLVTQGNEQYF
>-|TRBV12-3/TRBV12-4|-|TRBJ2-5
TGTGCCAGCAGATCGACAGGGCGGGGAGAGACCCAGTACTTC
CASRSTGRGETQYF
>few|TRBV3-1|-|TRBJ2-3
TGTGCCAGCAGTCTACGGGACAATACGCAGTATTTT
CASSLRDNTQYF
>few|TRBV20-1|TRBD2|TRBJ2-1
TGCAGTGCTTCCACTAGCGGGGATTACAATGAGCAGTTCTTC
CSASTSGDYNEQFF
>few|TRBV3-1|-|TRBJ1-1
TGTGCCAGCTTAGGGAGCACTGAAGCTTTCTTT
CASLGSTEAFF
>few|TRBV7-9|TRBD1|TRBJ2-5
TGTGCCAGCAGCTCGGACAGGGGGGTGGAGACCCAGTACTTC
CASSSDRGVETQYF